The next 26 T cell receptor beta chains were all read from a single sample in a study of T cells expressing NK-cell markers (dated by TCRdb to 2018 to 2021). Library method: 5' RACE. Sequencing took place on an Illumina HiSeq 2000. TCRdb reprocessed the reads, so every CDR3 protein sequence counts as one entry and DNA is not shown. This sample's table carries some 600,000 distinct CDR3 sequences. The ten largest clonotypes hold approximately 3.6% of the sample. Sequencing was done on a sample of blood T cells: a sorted CD56 or NKG2C T cell subset, CD4+ or CD8+ T cells, or bulk PBMC T cells (not recorded which). The receptors come from a young man in good health. Donor details come from another sample of the same person, matched by shared clones.

The chain couples TRBV7-9 to TRBJ2-1; TCRdb reports TRBD1, a call that lacks DNA to check it against. This CDR3 spans 16 amino acids. CDR1 and CDR2 from the germline V gene are SEHNR and FQNEAQ (reference sequence). The CDR3 is CASSLARRGLHNEQFF.

The CDR3: CSAAPKLAGGQYF. The chain employs TRBV20-1 and TRBJ2-4; without DNA, the TCRdb call of TRBD2 cannot be checked. CDR1 is DFQATT and CDR2 is SNEGSKA in the germline V gene (reference sequence). This CDR3 is built from 13 residues.

The chain employs TRBV12-3 or TRBV12-4 and TRBJ1-2. The CDR3 covers 12 residues. The CDR3 region is CASSLFERGYTF.

The chain joins TRBV11-2 to TRBJ1-2; TCRdb picks TRBD1, but there is no DNA to check that call. Germline CDR1 and CDR2: SGHAT and FQNNGV. This CDR3 is 14 amino acids long. The CDR3 spells CASSRGQGGVGYTF.

This CDR3 reads CSARRTPLTDTQYF. The chain is built from TRBV20-1 and TRBJ2-3; TCRdb gives TRBD2 as the D gene, but with no DNA this cannot be confirmed. The germline V gene encodes CDR1 DFQATT and CDR2 SNEGSKA (reference sequence). This CDR3 contains 14 residues.

V usage is TRBV5-1 and J usage is TRBJ2-1; the D call of TRBD2 rests on TCRdb alone, since no DNA is present to check it. The germline V gene encodes CDR1 SGHRS and CDR2 YFSETQ. CDR3 length equals 18 residues. The CDR3 spells CASSAVTSGTARNNEQFF.

The chain joins TRBV5-1 to TRBJ1-1; as DNA is missing, the TRBD1 call by TCRdb cannot be tested. Looked up from germline, CDR1 is SGHRS and CDR2 is YFSETQ. CDR3 size: 17 residues. The CDR3 sequence: CASSLGQGARMNTEAFF. Variable domain in full (rest from reference TRBV5-1 and TRBJ1-1): KAGVTQTPRYLIKTRGQQVTLSCSPISGHRSVSWYQQTPGQGLQFLFEYFSETQRNKGNFPGRFSGRQFSNSRSEMNVSTLELGDSALYLCASSLGQGARMNTEAFFGQGTRLTVV.

The rearrangement joins TRBV30 to TRBJ2-5; the TRBD1 assignment by TCRdb is unverifiable without DNA. CDR3 length equals 12 residues. The germline V gene encodes CDR1 GTSNPN and CDR2 SVGIG (reference sequence). This CDR3 is CAWRGYQETQYF.

The CDR3: CASSPKNINIQYF. The chain carries TRBV11-2 and TRBJ2-4. From germline, CDR1 is SGHAT and CDR2 FQNNGV. This CDR3 spans 13 amino acids.

The genes are TRBV7-6 and TRBJ1-2. Germline V CDR1 and CDR2: SGHVS, FNYEAQ. The CDR3 contains 13 residues. The CDR3 sequence: CASSLDPLYGYTF.

The rearrangement links TRBV20-1 to TRBJ2-1; lacking DNA, the TRBD1 call made by TCRdb goes unchecked. The CDR3 has 12 amino acids. The germline V gene has CDR1 DFQATT and CDR2 SNEGSKA (reference sequence). CDR3 loop: CSASRTANEQFF.

The rearrangement uses TRBV6-4 and TRBJ2-1; TCRdb names TRBD2, which stays unverified in the absence of DNA. The CDR3 covers 19 residues. The germline V gene has CDR1 MRHNA and CDR2 SNTAGT. The CDR3 reads CASTHAGLAGLSSYNEQFF.

This chain joins TRBV20-1 and TRBJ2-2; TCRdb's assignment of TRBD2 cannot be checked, as there is no DNA. This CDR3 spans 18 amino acids. Germline CDR1 and CDR2: DFQATT and SNEGSKA (reference sequence). CDR3 loop: CSAIDTGTSGQNTGELFF.

The chain links TRBV12-3 or TRBV12-4 to TRBJ1-5; the D call from TCRdb, TRBD1, cannot be confirmed without DNA. The CDR3 sequence is 14 residues long. CDR3 region: CASKREQGAQPQHF.

The chain is built from TRBV20-1 and TRBJ2-1; there is no DNA to check the TCRdb D call of TRBD2. The CDR3 is 18 residues long. Per germline, CDR1 DFQATT and CDR2 SNEGSKA (reference sequence). CDR3 residues: CSARDTGTSGRASSEQFF.

This chain connects TRBV28 to TRBJ2-7. This CDR3 is built from 13 residues. Germline-derived CDR1 and CDR2 are MDHEN and SYDVKM. The CDR3 loop reads CASSSLSLNEQYF.

The CDR3 protein is CSVGQGGGYEQYF. The gene calls are TRBV29-1 and TRBJ2-7; TCRdb reports TRBD1, a call that lacks DNA to check it against. The CDR3 is 13 amino acids. The germline V gene has CDR1 SQVTM and CDR2 ANQGSEA.

This chain connects TRBV12-3 or TRBV12-4 to TRBJ2-1; TCRdb gives TRBD2 as the D gene, but with no DNA this cannot be confirmed. The CDR3 runs to 15 residues. The CDR3 reads CGSRAAGGPVWEQFF.

The V and J genes are TRBV9 and TRBJ2-7; the D call from TCRdb, TRBD2, cannot be confirmed without DNA. The CDR3 extends over 17 amino acids. The germline CDR1 and CDR2 sequences are SGDLS and YYNGEE. This chain's CDR3 is CASSVEILRETSGEQYF.

CDR3: CASARGSNEQYF. The chain combines TRBV6-5 with TRBJ2-7; without DNA, the TCRdb call of TRBD1 cannot be checked. This CDR3 is built from 12 residues. From germline, CDR1 is MNHEY and CDR2 SVGAGI.

This chain links TRBV6-1 with TRBJ1-1. Germline CDR1 is MNHNS and CDR2 is SASEGT. The CDR3 has 15 amino acids. The CDR3 protein is CASAHGSGVDTEAFF.

V usage is TRBV11-2 and J usage is TRBJ2-3; there is no DNA to check the TCRdb D call of TRBD1. This CDR3 comprises 15 residues. In germline, CDR1 is SGHAT, CDR2 FQNNGV. The CDR3 is CASSPWDRAPDTQYF.

The chain links TRBV9 to TRBJ2-5; there is no DNA to check the TCRdb D call of TRBD1. This CDR3 comprises 15 residues. Germline CDR1 reads SGDLS; CDR2 reads YYNGEE. CDR3 amino acids: CASSVGQGLQETQYF.

The genes are TRBV6-5 and TRBJ2-5; no DNA is available, so the TRBD2 call from TCRdb remains unchecked. The V gene's germline CDR1 is MNHEY and CDR2 SVGAGI. The CDR3 contains 14 residues. The chain's CDR3 is CASSSRVPTGTQYF.

CDR3 residues: CSVRVGSYEQYF. The chain joins TRBV29-1 to TRBJ2-7. The CDR3 loop spans 12 amino acids. CDR1 SQVTM and CDR2 ANQGSEA come from the germline V gene.

The chain carries TRBV7-6 and TRBJ2-1; TCRdb reports TRBD1, a call that lacks DNA to check it against. CDR3 length: 17 amino acids. Germline CDR1 reads SGHVS; CDR2 reads FNYEAQ. The CDR3 here is CASSELSSGVSYNEQFF.